This paragraph covers one T cell receptor (beta chain) sequence. V was shortened by 5 bases and J by 4 bases, with 17 bases between the two germline ends. The CDR3 is 15 residues long. Germline V gene sequence: CDR1 SGHAT, CDR2 FQNNGV. Assay: immunoSEQ multiplex PCR; the TCRdb copy retains only in-frame clones and omits some. The data hold over a million clones, with around 95% observed a single time. This specimen comes from a study of shared clonotypes between healthy human individuals. Sample: naive CD4+ T cells sorted from blood. The sample's subset: CD45RA+ positively selected. V is TRBV11-2 and J is TRBJ2-5; D not certain. The sequence was collected from a man aged 30 to 39 in good health. The CDR3 sequence is CASSLTVGLGETQYF. The CDR3 DNA reads TGTGCCAGCAGCCTCACTGTTGGGCTGGGAGAGACCCAGTACTTC.